This TCR beta chain was identified during a study of OX40 agonist ivuxolimab in advanced cancers. Study-wide results and limits: There were, on average, more expanded clones in CD8+ T cells than in CD4+.

Assay: immunoSEQ multiplex PCR; the TCRdb copy retains only in-frame clones and omits some. The data show about 60,000 clones, with about 88% seen just once and less than 0.6% held by the top ten. Note on this clone: The antigen remains undetermined.

The CDR3 is 15 residues long. In germline, CDR1 is SGHNT, CDR2 YYREEE (reference sequence). The trim removed 4 bases at V and 0 bases at J, leaving 7 bases unmatched. The origin of this receptor is an adult with an advanced solid tumor such as melanoma, head and neck, liver or kidney cancer. This chain uses TRBV5-4 with TRBJ2-7; 7 bases align to TRBD1. The sample consisted of CD4+ or CD8+ T cells sorted from blood, taken in a trial of the OX40 agonist ivuxolimab. The CDR3: CASSPPGTVSYEQYF. Here the CDR3 DNA reads TGTGCCAGCAGCCCCCCAGGGACAGTCTCCTACGAGCAGTACTTC.